The clone carrying this T cell receptor (beta chain) has more than one count but fewer than ten. This specimen comes from a study of CD8 T cells in ankylosing spondylitis. TCRdb reprocessed the 5' RACE reads with MiXCR, giving one entry per CDR3 protein. The sample holds about 89,000 distinct CDR3 sequences; roughly 27% are singletons and the top ten take 55% to 75%. The source of this sequence is a male donor with ankylosing spondylitis or in good health (not recorded which). Sample: blood, either unsorted or a sorted T cell fraction (not recorded which).

In nucleotides, the CDR3 is TGCGCCAGCAGCTTGGTGGGGGGGTACCAAGAGACCCAGTACTTC. Its translation is CASSLVGGYQETQYF. This rearrangement joins TRBV5-1 to TRBJ2-5; 7 nucleotides match TRBD2. From germline, CDR1 is SGHRS and CDR2 YFSETQ. V shed 0 bases and J 0 bases; nucleotides not matched to a gene: 2. The CDR3 loop spans 15 amino acids. Full variable domain (missing parts from reference TRBV5-1 and TRBJ2-5): KAGVTQTPRYLIKTRGQQVTLSCSPISGHRSVSWYQQTPGQGLQFLFEYFSETQRNKGNFPGRFSGRQFSNSRSEMNVSTLELGDSALYLCASSLVGGYQETQYFGPGTRLLVL.